The clone carrying this TCR beta chain showed up many times. What it binds is not known. Donors were healthy Caucasian individuals from Russia aged roughly 6 to 100. CDR3 size: 15 residues. The germline V gene has CDR1 SEHNR and CDR2 FQNEAQ (reference sequence). The ends were cut back, 1 base at V and 8 bases at J, with 15 bases in the middle. The sample is drawn from a study of blood T cells in healthy people across ages. Findings of the study overall: Donor CMV infection status was unknown, possibly confounding age-related changes in expanded clonotypes.

A second PCR of 7 to 11 cycles used a sample-barcoded 5' primer and a J-beta primer mix. One entry per CDR3 protein results from TCRdb running MiXCR on the 5' RACE reads. Among 630,000 or so distinct CDR3 sequences listed, 32% were seen once. The rearrangement links TRBV7-9 to TRBJ2-1; D not resolved. This clonotype was obtained from a woman older than 75 in good health. The specimen sequenced was blood. The CDR3 here is CASSLEAGAVDEQFF. In DNA, the CDR3 is TGTGCCAGCAGCTTAGAAGCCGGAGCCGTGGATGAGCAGTTCTTC. Complete variable domain (other parts from reference TRBV7-9 and TRBJ2-1): DTGVSQNPRHKITKRGQNVTFRCDPISEHNRLYWYRQTLGQGPEFLTYFQNEAQLEKSRLLSDRFSAERPKGSFSTLEIQRTEQGDSAMYLCASSLEAGAVDEQFFGPGTRLTVL.